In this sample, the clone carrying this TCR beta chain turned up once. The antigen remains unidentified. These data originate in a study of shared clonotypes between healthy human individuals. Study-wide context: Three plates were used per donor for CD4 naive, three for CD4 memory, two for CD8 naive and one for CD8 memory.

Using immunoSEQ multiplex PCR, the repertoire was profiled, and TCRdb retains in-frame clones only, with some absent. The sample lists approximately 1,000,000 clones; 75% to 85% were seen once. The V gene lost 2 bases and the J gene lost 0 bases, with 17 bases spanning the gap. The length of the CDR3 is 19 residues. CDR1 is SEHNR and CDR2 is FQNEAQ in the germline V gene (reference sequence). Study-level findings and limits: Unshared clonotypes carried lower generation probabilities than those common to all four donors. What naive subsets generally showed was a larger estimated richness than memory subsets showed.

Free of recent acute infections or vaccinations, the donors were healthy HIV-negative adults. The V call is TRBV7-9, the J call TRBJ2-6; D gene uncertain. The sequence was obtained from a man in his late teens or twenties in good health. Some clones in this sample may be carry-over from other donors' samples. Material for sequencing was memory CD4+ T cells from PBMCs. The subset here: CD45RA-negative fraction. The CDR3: CASSLRGVGPVSGANVLTF. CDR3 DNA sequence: TGTGCCAGCAGCTTACGTGGGGTCGGGCCGGTCTCTGGGGCCAACGTCCTGACTTTC.